The 12 T cell receptor beta chains below all came from one sample that was sequenced in a study of radiotherapy plus CTLA-4 blockade in lung cancer. Clones were sequenced by immunoSEQ multiplex PCR, and TCRdb holds only the in-frame ones, with some missing. The sample shows 110,000 or so clones, about 83% of them seen only once. The source was peripheral blood, collected from a patient treated with radiotherapy plus ipilimumab. These receptors all stem from a human donor with non-small cell lung cancer who had a partial response to radiotherapy plus ipilimumab.

J is TRBJ2-5 and V is TRBV11-2, with D unresolved. Per germline, CDR1 SGHAT and CDR2 FQNNGV. The ends were cut back, 5 bases at V and 5 bases at J, with 6 bases in the middle. This CDR3 comprises 11 residues. The CDR3 here is CASSHGETQYF. The CDR3 DNA is TGTGCCAGCAGCCACGGGGAGACCCAGTACTTC.

The chain combines TRBV25-1 with TRBJ1-1; 7 nucleotides match TRBD1. Germline CDR1 MGHDK, CDR2 SYGVNS. The CDR3 runs 14 residues. The V segment lost 1 base and the J segment 7 bases; nucleotides outside the gene matches: 6. The CDR3: CASSESEGAIEAFF. Here the CDR3 DNA reads TGTGCCAGCAGTGAATCGGAGGGGGCGATTGAAGCTTTCTTT.

As to this clone: A read error may account for a junction end that differs from germline. The J gene is TRBJ2-7, the V gene TRBV5-6; D not certain. CDR3 length: 12 amino acids. Germline CDR1 SGHDT, CDR2 YYEEEE. CDR3 DNA: TGTGCCAGCAGCTTCGGCCGGCCAGGAAATGACTTC. It translates to CASSFGRPGNDF. Based on the CDR3 plus reference TRBV5-6 and TRBJ2-7, the full variable domain is DAGVTQSPTHLIKTRGQQVTLRCSPKSGHDTVSWYQQALGQGPQFIFQYYEEEERQRGNFPDRFSGHQFPNYSSELNVNALLLGDSALYLCASSFGRPGNDFGPGTRLTVT.

The chain couples TRBV28 to TRBJ2-3; D might be TRBD1 (6 bases). The CDR3 is made up of 15 amino acids. The germline V gene has CDR1 MDHEN and CDR2 SYDVKM. V lost 3 bases and J 0 bases, leaving 10 bases between the germline ends. The CDR3 reads CASSFLDRSTDTQYF. As DNA, the CDR3 is TGTGCCAGCAGTTTTCTAGACAGGAGCACAGATACGCAGTATTTT.

The gene calls are TRBV4-2 and TRBJ1-4, with 7 bases that match TRBD1. The CDR3 covers 15 residues. V shed 6 bases and J 12 bases; nucleotides not matched to a gene: 16. The germline CDR1 and CDR2 sequences are LGHNA and YNFKEQ. CDR3 in amino acids: CASRLEPTGVKELFF. The CDR3 nucleotides read TGTGCCAGCAGGTTGGAACCTACAGGGGTAAAGGAACTGTTTTTT.

The chain couples TRBV19 to TRBJ2-7, with a tentative D call TRBD2 (5 bases). Looked up from germline, CDR1 is LNHDA and CDR2 is SQIVND (reference sequence). V lost 1 base and J lost 2, with 15 bases in between. The CDR3 spans 16 residues. Here the CDR3 reads CASSIVDPGNPYEQYV. CDR3 sequence (DNA): TGTGCCAGTAGTATAGTGGACCCCGGGAACCCCTACGAGCAGTACGTC.

This clone was seen a handful of times. The chain links TRBV6-5 to TRBJ1-1; D is unresolved. The CDR3 contains 13 residues. The germline V gene encodes CDR1 MNHEY and CDR2 SVGAGI. The V end lost 5 bases, the J end lost 3 bases, and 10 bases lay between the germline ends. CDR3 nucleotide sequence: TGTGCCAGCAGTCAGAAGGCGGACACTGAAGCTTTCTTT. Translated, it gives CASSQKADTEAFF.

The chain uses TRBV7-8 and TRBJ2-7, with 7 bases fitting TRBD2. Germline values: CDR1 SGHVS, CDR2 FQNEAQ. CDR3 length: 15 amino acids. V dropped 4 bases and J dropped 6; count of bases not matched to a gene: 12. The DNA for the CDR3 is TGTGCCAGCAGCTCCCCCCGGTTGGGGGAGGGCGAGCAGTACTTC. Protein product: CASSSPRLGEGEQYF.

This chain links TRBV5-1 with TRBJ1-1; TRBD1 aligns across 8 bases. J was trimmed by 8 bases and V by 0 bases; bases with no gene match: 12. The CDR3 contains 16 residues. Per the germline V gene, CDR1 is SGHRS and CDR2 is YFSETQ. CDR3 sequence: CASSLAPGTGQSEAFF. The CDR3 bases are TGCGCCAGCAGCTTGGCCCCCGGGACAGGACAATCAGAAGCTTTCTTT.

J is TRBJ1-1 and V is TRBV19; TRBD1 aligns across 10 bases. In germline, CDR1 is LNHDA, CDR2 SQIVND (reference sequence). With 4 bases clipped from V and 4 bases from J, the junction kept 6 bases outside the gene matches. The CDR3 sequence is 15 residues long. CDR3 nucleotide sequence: TGTGCCAGTAGTACCGGGACAGGGGCCCTCACTGAAGCTTTCTTT. Protein: CASSTGTGALTEAFF.

The chain joins TRBV18 to TRBJ2-2; D is undetermined. The CDR3 has 15 amino acids. Germline V gene data show CDR1 as KGHSH and CDR2 as LQKENI. The V and J ends lost 0 bases and 4 bases respectively, with 9 bases between them. The CDR3 region has the DNA TGTGCCAGCTCACCACCGGGCCGTTTCACCGGGGAGCTGTTTTTT. Translated, it gives CASSPPGRFTGELFF. Looking up the rest from reference TRBV18 and TRBJ2-2 gives the full variable domain: NAGVMQNPRHLVRRRGQEARLRCSPMKGHSHVYWYRQLPEEGLKFMVYLQKENIIDESGMPKERFSAEFPKEGPSILRIQQVVRGDSAAYFCASSPPGRFTGELFFGEGSRLTVL.

The chain carries TRBV5-4 and TRBJ1-4; 7 nucleotides align to TRBD1. V gave up 2 bases and J gave up 2 bases; unmatched junction bases: 0. CDR3 length: 14 amino acids. Germline CDR1 and CDR2: SGHNT and YYREEE (reference sequence). The CDR3 spells CASSLQGTNEKLFF. CDR3 nucleotides: TGTGCCAGCAGCTTACAGGGGACTAATGAAAAACTGTTTTTT.